One sample yielded the 9 T cell receptor beta chains listed below, sequenced in a study of T cells in localized non-small cell lung cancer. The data were produced by immunoSEQ multiplex PCR, yet TCRdb's version contains in-frame clones alone and is incomplete. This sample carries some 54,000 clones, around 80% of them seen once, and the ten largest clones take roughly 4.9%. The source material was PBMCs, sampled before any cancer treatment. These receptor sequences come from a woman between 40 and 69 years old with stage II lung adenocarcinoma.

CDR3 sequence (DNA): TGTGCCAGCAGCGTGGGGTGGAATCAGCCCCAGCATTTT. This codes for CASSVGWNQPQHF. The V and J genes are TRBV7-2 and TRBJ1-5; no reliable D call. V lost 5 bases, J lost 4 bases, and 9 bases lay in between. Germline V lookup: CDR1 SGHTA, CDR2 FQGNSA. The CDR3 runs 13 residues.

The chain carries TRBV19 and TRBJ1-2; D is possibly TRBD1 (5 bases). V shed 5 bases and J shed 7 bases, with 14 bases lying between them. Per germline, CDR1 LNHDA and CDR2 SQIVND (reference sequence). This CDR3 comprises 13 residues. CDR3 region: CASSQRDYSGYTF. CDR3 bases: TGTGCCAGTAGTCAACGGGACTACTCTGGCTACACCTTC.

A few counts support this clone. The gene calls are TRBV4-1 and TRBJ2-7; D is undetermined. Trimming removed 0 bases from V and 7 bases from J, with 7 bases in between. The CDR3 loop spans 12 amino acids. Per the germline V gene, CDR1 is MGHRA and CDR2 is YSYEKL. The CDR3, as DNA: TGCGCCAGCAGCCAAGATAGAAATGAGCAGTACTTC. This sequence encodes CASSQDRNEQYF.

The rearrangement uses TRBV5-6 and TRBJ2-3; D uncertain. The CDR3 runs to 12 residues. V was shortened by 0 bases and J by 10 bases, with 9 bases between the two germline ends. Germline loops: CDR1 SGHDT, CDR2 YYEEEE. This CDR3 reads CASSLAQDPQYF. The CDR3 nucleotides read TGTGCCAGCAGCTTGGCTCAGGATCCGCAGTATTTT.

This clone was detected only a few times. This chain links TRBV9 with TRBJ2-2, with TRBD1 as a possible D gene (6 bases). This CDR3 is 15 amino acids long. Trimming pared 3 bases from V and 1 base from J, leaving 10 bases between. Germline values: CDR1 SGDLS, CDR2 YYNGEE. CDR3 residues: CASSGAGVNTGELFF. DNA for the CDR3: TGTGCCAGCAGCGGGGCAGGGGTGAACACCGGGGAGCTGTTTTTT.

The genes are TRBV9 and TRBJ1-6; D is ambiguous. Germline CDR1 SGDLS, CDR2 YYNGEE. V was trimmed by 0 bases and J by 9 bases, leaving 16 bases between them. The CDR3 covers 16 residues. CDR3 amino acids: CASSVGRTKAGSPLHF. Here the CDR3 DNA reads TGTGCCAGCAGCGTAGGTAGGACGAAGGCCGGTTCACCCCTCCACTTT.

The rearrangement joins TRBV27 to TRBJ1-1; D not resolved. V lost 6 bases and J 4 bases, leaving 18 bases between the germline ends. The CDR3 runs to 15 residues. Germline V CDR1 and CDR2: MNHEY, SMNVEV (reference sequence). The chain's CDR3 is CASSKRYGLSTEAFF. The CDR3 DNA reads TGTGCCAGCAGCAAGAGGTACGGATTAAGCACTGAAGCTTTCTTT.

This sequence joins TRBV28 and TRBJ1-5, with D maybe TRBD1 (5 bases). The CDR3 covers 17 residues. Looked up from germline, CDR1 is MDHEN and CDR2 is SYDVKM. V lost 6 bases to trimming and J lost 0 bases, with 18 bases between them. The CDR3 DNA is TGTGCCAGCAGAATTAGTACAGGACGATATAGCAATCAGCCCCAGCATTTT. As protein: CASRISTGRYSNQPQHF.

The chain couples TRBV28 to TRBJ1-1; 7 bases are a match to TRBD1. The J segment lost 5 bases and the V segment lost 3 bases, leaving 3 bases of the junction unmatched. The CDR3 loop spans 13 amino acids. CDR1 is MDHEN and CDR2 is SYDVKM in the germline V gene. For the CDR3, the DNA is TGTGCCAGCAGTTTTGACAGGGTTACTGAAGCTTTCTTT. Amino acid sequence: CASSFDRVTEAFF.